This TCR beta chain is drawn from a study of identical twins. The study, taken as a whole, reports: In drawing conclusions, the study used cross-sectional statistical analysis and did not follow the same donors.

This CDR3 comprises 14 residues. Trimming shortened V by 1 base and J by 2 bases, and 12 bases separated the two germline ends. Germline CDR1 DFQATT, CDR2 SNEGSKA (reference sequence). Healthy Caucasians were all of the donors. This clonotype was seen a few times. The antigen remains unidentified. TCRdb re-derived calls from the 5' RACE reads in MiXCR, one entry per CDR3 protein. This table holds 1.5 million to 2 million distinct CDR3 sequences, about 32% found once. Material for sequencing was cord blood. The sequence was obtained from a newborn girl in good health. The chain has TRBV20-1 and TRBJ2-7; D gene unclear. CDR3 in amino acids: CSARGTSKTYEQYF. The DNA of the CDR3 is TGCAGTGCTAGAGGCACATCTAAGACCTACGAGCAGTACTTC.